The 17 T cell receptor beta chains in this list originate from one sample, sequenced in a study of high-grade serous ovarian cancer treatment subgroups. Using immunoSEQ multiplex PCR, the repertoire was profiled, and TCRdb retains in-frame clones only, with some absent. The repertoire includes some 1,000 clones, roughly 74% of them detected once, and over 11% sits in the top ten. Tumor tissue was taken before any definitive surgery or chemotherapy was given. Sequencing used tumor tissue. These receptors were taken from a human donor with high-grade serous ovarian cancer.

The V gene is TRBV5-5, the J gene TRBJ1-1; 10 bases are a match to TRBD1. CDR1 and CDR2 from the germline V gene are SGHKS and YYEKEE (reference sequence). The junction had 8 bases not matched to a gene; V was cut back by 4 bases and J by 2 bases. The CDR3 is 16 residues long. Written as DNA, the CDR3 is TGTGCCAGCAGCGGCGCCGGGACAGGGGATAACACTGAAGCTTTCTTT. Its protein is CASSGAGTGDNTEAFF.

CDR3 nucleotide sequence: TGCGCCAGCAGCTTGGGAAGCGCGGGGAATGAGCAGTTCTTC. As protein: CASSLGSAGNEQFF. This sequence joins TRBV5-1 and TRBJ2-1; perhaps TRBD2 as D (6 bases). CDR3 size: 14 residues. Trimming pared 0 bases from V and 7 bases from J, leaving 11 bases between. CDR1 is SGHRS, CDR2 YFSETQ, per germline. Full variable domain (rest looked up from reference TRBV5-1 and TRBJ2-1): KAGVTQTPRYLIKTRGQQVTLSCSPISGHRSVSWYQQTPGQGLQFLFEYFSETQRNKGNFPGRFSGRQFSNSRSEMNVSTLELGDSALYLCASSLGSAGNEQFFGPGTRLTVL.

In this sample, this clone turned up once. An end of the junction does not agree with germline; a read error may underlie this. The chain recombines TRBV2 with TRBJ2-7; D remains ambiguous. This CDR3 is 13 amino acids long. CDR1 and CDR2 from the germline V gene are SNHLY and FYNNEI. CDR3 in amino acids: CASSEDNNYEQYF. CDR3 bases: TGTGCCAGCAGCGAAGACAATAACTACGAGCAGTACTTC.

This chain joins TRBV19 and TRBJ2-1; D possibly corresponds to TRBD2 (5 bases). The CDR3 contains 15 residues. In germline, CDR1 is LNHDA, CDR2 SQIVND (reference sequence). Trimming removed 6 bases from V and 0 bases from J, with 12 bases in between. CDR3 residues: CASRPRESSYNEQFF. The CDR3 DNA reads TGTGCCAGTAGGCCCCGGGAAAGCTCCTACAATGAGCAGTTCTTC.

The DNA for the CDR3 is TGTGCCAGCAGCTTAGGACGAGCGGGGGGGCAAGAGACCCAGTACTTC. This gives the protein CASSLGRAGGQETQYF. The chain joins TRBV7-2 to TRBJ2-5, with 10 positions matching TRBD2. Trimming removed 1 base from V and 2 bases from J; junction bases left unmatched: 4. The CDR3 runs to 16 residues. In germline, CDR1 is SGHTA, CDR2 FQGNSA.

The chain carries TRBV7-2 and TRBJ2-1, with 11 positions matching TRBD2. J gave up 10 bases and V 5 bases, and 10 bases lay outside the gene matches. This CDR3 has 15 amino acids. Germline CDR1 is SGHTA and CDR2 is FQGNSA. For the CDR3, the DNA is TGTGCCAGCAGCCTCCGGCTAGCGGGGGGACACGAGCAGTTCTTC. Its translation is CASSLRLAGGHEQFF.

The V and J genes are TRBV2 and TRBJ2-1; 7 positions agree with TRBD1. The germline gives CDR1 SNHLY, CDR2 FYNNEI. With V trimmed by 4 bases and J by 2 bases, 2 bases remained unmatched. This CDR3 is 14 amino acids long. Here the CDR3 reads CASSGTGTYNEQFF. DNA of the CDR3: TGTGCCAGCAGTGGGACAGGAACCTACAATGAGCAGTTCTTC.

V gene TRBV21-1 combines with J gene TRBJ1-1; TRBD1 is the table's D call and was not checked against the DNA. TRBV21-1 is listed as a pseudogene. This CDR3 region has 14 residues. The CDR3: CASSGQGLNTEAFF. In nucleotides, the CDR3 is TGTGCCAGCAGCGGACAGGGATTGAACACTGAAGCTTTCTTT.

The CDR3 bases are TGTGCCAGCAGCCCAGACCGTCCCCTAGCGGGGGGGCGTCGGAATGAGCAGTTCTTC. Translated, it gives CASSPDRPLAGGRRNEQFF. This chain joins TRBV7-6 and TRBJ2-1, with 12 bases lining up with TRBD2. CDR1 and CDR2 from the germline V gene are SGHVS and FNYEAQ. The J segment lost 7 bases and the V segment lost 5 bases, leaving 18 bases of the junction unmatched. The CDR3 totals 19 residues.

The chain couples TRBV7-2 to TRBJ2-7; the D is unclear. Germline-derived CDR1 and CDR2 are SGHTA and FQGNSA. The CDR3 consists of 14 residues. Trimming took off 10 bases at V and 0 bases at J, with 16 bases between the two ends. The CDR3 sequence: CATSASYSSYEQYF. CDR3 nucleotides: TGTGCCACAAGTGCCAGTTACAGCTCCTACGAGCAGTACTTC.

The V and J genes are TRBV9 and TRBJ2-5; 7 nucleotides align to TRBD1. Per germline, CDR1 SGDLS and CDR2 YYNGEE. The length of the CDR3 is 13 residues. The V segment lost 5 bases and the J segment 1 base; nucleotides outside the gene matches: 2. CDR3 DNA: TGTGCCAGCAGGAGGGGGCTCCAAGAGACCCAGTACTTC. Translating gives CASRRGLQETQYF.

This clone appeared a few times. The rearrangement joins TRBV19 to TRBJ1-1, with D tentatively TRBD1 (6 bases). Germline V gives CDR1 LNHDA, CDR2 SQIVND (reference sequence). Trimming removed 6 bases from V and 0 bases from J, with 14 bases in between. The CDR3 consists of 15 residues. CDR3 DNA: TGTGCCAGTAGCGACACAGGGTTGGTGAACACTGAAGCTTTCTTT. Its translation is CASSDTGLVNTEAFF.

The rearrangement uses TRBV27 and TRBJ1-2; tentatively, D is TRBD1 (5 bases). The CDR3 totals 14 residues. The germline V and J ends were trimmed by 6 bases and 2 bases, with 13 bases remaining between them. CDR1 is MNHEY and CDR2 is SMNVEV in the germline V gene (reference sequence). As DNA, the CDR3 is TGTGCCAGCAGGAGCCGGGACTCCAACTATGGCTACACCTTC. This sequence encodes CASRSRDSNYGYTF.

The chain has TRBV5-8 and TRBJ1-2, with D unresolved. CDR1 and CDR2 from the germline V gene are SGHTS and YDEGEE. This CDR3 region has 12 residues. Trimming left V 6 bases short and J 4 bases short, with 10 bases between. Written as DNA, the CDR3 is TGTGCCAGCAATATCGCTAGCTATGGCTACACCTTC. Translated, it gives CASNIASYGYTF. The complete variable domain, with remaining parts taken from reference TRBV5-8 and TRBJ1-2, reads EAGVTQSPTHLIKTRGQQATLRCSPISGHTSVYWYQQALGLGLQFLLWYDEGEERNRGNFPPRFSGRQFPNYSSELNVNALELEDSALYLCASNIASYGYTFGSGTRLTVV.

The chain joins TRBV7-6 to TRBJ2-7; TRBD1 matches at 11 bases. The V segment lost 5 bases and the J segment 5 bases; nucleotides outside the gene matches: 14. The CDR3 totals 17 residues. The V gene's germline CDR1 is SGHVS and CDR2 FNYEAQ. CDR3 DNA: TGTGCCAGCAGCCCCAATAGGGGACAGGGGGTATTCAACGAGCAGTACTTC. Its protein product is CASSPNRGQGVFNEQYF.

This chain uses TRBV7-2 with TRBJ1-3; 12 nucleotides align to TRBD1. Germline CDR1 and CDR2: SGHTA and FQGNSA. This CDR3 contains 16 residues. V shed 4 bases and J 3 bases; nucleotides not matched to a gene: 4. CDR3 region: CASSWGQGAFGNTIYF. The CDR3 DNA reads TGTGCCAGCAGCTGGGGACAGGGGGCGTTTGGAAACACCATATATTTT.

The chain uses TRBV5-6 and TRBJ1-2; perhaps TRBD1 as D (6 bases). CDR1 and CDR2 (germline): SGHDT, YYEEEE. This CDR3 is built from 16 residues. V was pared by 3 bases and J by 0 bases, with 15 bases between. CDR3 sequence reads: CASSSEGVRPNYGYTF. The DNA for the CDR3 is TGTGCCAGCAGCTCCGAGGGGGTCAGACCTAACTATGGCTACACCTTC. The entire variable domain, with the rest obtained from reference TRBV5-6 and TRBJ1-2, is as follows: DAGVTQSPTHLIKTRGQQVTLRCSPKSGHDTVSWYQQALGQGPQFIFQYYEEEERQRGNFPDRFSGHQFPNYSSELNVNALLLGDSALYLCASSSEGVRPNYGYTFGSGTRLTVV.